This is a list of T cell receptor beta chains from one sample in a study of CD8 T cells in ankylosing spondylitis. TCRdb passed the 5' RACE reads through MiXCR, listing each CDR3 protein once. The table shows a few hundred thousand distinct CDR3 sequences, with under 8.5% occurring only once. Source material: blood, either unsorted or a sorted T cell fraction (not recorded which). These receptors were obtained from a male donor with ankylosing spondylitis. The CDR3 runs from the conserved cysteine through the conserved F or W. D genes are given only for firm matches. Rows may omit the clone size; those that give it use once, few, many or a size class.

clone size,V gene,J gene,D gene,CDR3 protein,CDR3 DNA
few,TRBV5-1,TRBJ2-1,.,CASSLALGRDSYNEQFF,TGCGCCAGCAGCTTGGCCCTGGGTAGGGACTCCTACAATGAGCAGTTCTTC
.,TRBV15,TRBJ1-2,.,CATSRVGGNYGYTF,TGTGCCACCAGCAGAGTGGGGGGGAACTATGGCTACACCTTC
few,TRBV7-6,TRBJ2-5,TRBD2,CASSPYSSPSGSPRGTQYF,TGTGCCAGCAGCCCGTATTCGAGCCCTAGCGGGAGCCCCAGAGGGACCCAGTACTTC
many,TRBV12-3/TRBV12-4,TRBJ2-7,.,CASSESLGTYEQYF,TGTGCCAGCAGCGAGTCTCTAGGGACCTACGAGCAGTACTTC
few,TRBV20-1,TRBJ2-3,.,CSARVTLGGTQYF,TGCAGTGCTAGAGTCACCCTTGGCGGTACGCAGTATTTT
few,TRBV24-1,TRBJ2-2,.,CATSETTGLNTGELFF,TGTGCCACCAGTGAAACGACAGGACTGAACACCGGGGAGCTGTTTTTT
many,TRBV18,TRBJ2-7,.,CASSPSEGTFYEQYF,TGTGCCAGCTCACCATCCGAAGGGACCTTCTACGAGCAGTACTTC
.,TRBV18,TRBJ1-2,TRBD1,CASSPPMDRRYGYTF,TGTGCCAGCTCACCACCGATGGACAGGCGCTATGGCTACACCTTC
few,TRBV10-1,TRBJ2-2,TRBD1,CASSDPGTGVSNTGELFF,TGCGCCAGCAGCGACCCCGGGACAGGGGTCTCGAACACCGGGGAGCTGTTTTTT
few,TRBV2,TRBJ2-7,.,CASRDRNFYEQYF,TGTGCCAGCAGGGACAGAAACTTCTACGAGCAGTACTTC
many,TRBV12-3/TRBV12-4,TRBJ2-5,.,CASSLDRAQETQYF,TGTGCCAGCAGTTTAGACAGGGCCCAAGAGACCCAGTACTTC
.,TRBV9,TRBJ1-1,TRBD1,CASSSRDRNTEAFF,TGTGCCAGCAGCTCCCGGGACAGGAACACTGAAGCTTTCTTT
.,TRBV7-8,TRBJ2-1,TRBD2,CASSREGLAVDEQFF,TGTGCCAGCAGCCGGGAGGGACTAGCGGTCGATGAGCAGTTCTTC
many,TRBV4-1,TRBJ1-2,.,CASSPRGYGYTF,TGCGCCAGCAGTCCTAGGGGGTATGGCTACACCTTC
many,TRBV9,TRBJ2-1,.,CASSVGASLAYNEQFF,TGTGCCAGCAGCGTAGGGGCTTCATTGGCCTACAATGAGCAGTTCTTC
many,TRBV2,TRBJ2-1,TRBD2,CASRLAGAVEQFF,TGTGCCAGCAGGCTAGCGGGAGCTGTTGAGCAGTTCTTC
many,TRBV3-1,TRBJ2-7,.,CASSRIAERYEQYF,TGTGCCAGCAGCCGAATAGCAGAACGCTACGAGCAGTACTTC
few,TRBV20-1,TRBJ1-3,TRBD1,CSASSGQVFGAGNTIYF,TGCAGTGCGTCCTCGGGACAGGTCTTTGGAGCTGGAAACACCATATATTTT
.,TRBV4-1,TRBJ2-7,TRBD1,CASSQEGVRQGVSYEQYF,TGCGCCAGCAGCCAAGAAGGGGTGCGACAGGGGGTCTCCTACGAGCAGTACTTC
.,TRBV19,TRBJ2-7,.,CASSPATNSYEQYF,TGTGCCAGTAGTCCGGCGACTAACTCCTACGAGCAGTACTTC
few,TRBV6-1,TRBJ2-3,.,CASTGPDHTDTQYF,TGTGCCAGCACAGGGCCCGACCACACAGATACGCAGTATTTT
.,TRBV19,TRBJ2-7,TRBD1,CASSMRRGHEQYF,TGTGCCAGTAGTATGCGTAGGGGGCATGAGCAGTACTTC
few,TRBV6-2/TRBV6-3,TRBJ2-5,.,CASSYADSGRETQYF,TGTGCCAGCAGTTACGCGGACAGCGGGCGGGAGACCCAGTACTTC
.,TRBV28,TRBJ1-2,.,CASTPSGRSYGYTF,TGTGCCAGTACCCCATCGGGCAGATCCTATGGCTACACCTTC
.,TRBV28,TRBJ1-1,.,CASSLTTWGTEAFF,TGTGCCAGCAGTTTAACCACCTGGGGCACTGAAGCTTTCTTT
.,TRBV5-1,TRBJ2-7,.,CASSLDGPLFEQYF,TGCGCCAGCAGCCTGGACGGCCCCCTATTCGAGCAGTACTTC
few,TRBV3-1,TRBJ1-4,.,CASSLPREGGEKLFF,TGTGCCAGCAGCCTTCCCAGGGAGGGTGGAGAAAAACTGTTTTTT
.,TRBV5-1,TRBJ2-1,TRBD2,CASSPVAGGPSNEQFF,TGCGCCAGCAGCCCGGTAGCGGGAGGGCCGAGCAATGAGCAGTTCTTC
few,TRBV7-9,TRBJ2-1,.,CASSLAMGEQFF,TGTGCCAGCAGCTTAGCGATGGGTGAGCAGTTCTTC
few,TRBV7-2,TRBJ1-5,.,CASTLPVLPRSDQPQHF,TGTGCCAGCACTCTTCCAGTTCTACCTAGGTCCGATCAGCCCCAGCATTTT
few,TRBV30,TRBJ2-2,.,CAGGFDTGPFTGELFF,TGTGCCGGGGGGTTTGACACGGGGCCTTTCACCGGGGAGCTGTTTTTT
many,TRBV20-1,TRBJ2-2,TRBD2,CSARPSGRLTGELFF,TGCAGTGCTAGACCCAGCGGGAGACTTACCGGGGAGCTGTTTTTT
many,TRBV5-1,TRBJ2-1,.,CASSLRLFSYNEQFF,TGCGCCAGCAGCTTAAGACTTTTTTCCTACAATGAGCAGTTCTTC
.,TRBV3-1,TRBJ1-2,.,CASSHDGGGGYTF,TGTGCCAGCAGCCATGATGGGGGCGGTGGCTACACCTTC
.,TRBV7-9,TRBJ2-1,TRBD2,CASSLAPGLFHNEQFF,TGTGCCAGCAGCTTAGCACCGGGACTATTCCACAATGAGCAGTTCTTC
.,TRBV7-9,TRBJ2-5,.,CASSPSGAGRETQYF,TGTGCCAGCAGCCCCTCGGGAGCAGGGAGAGAGACCCAGTACTTC
few,TRBV5-1,TRBJ2-7,.,CASSVRPYEQYF,TGCGCCAGCAGTGTCAGGCCCTACGAGCAGTACTTC
.,TRBV19,TRBJ1-1,.,CASSIVGTAEAFF,TGTGCCAGTAGTATAGTAGGGACCGCTGAAGCTTTCTTT
few,TRBV24-1,TRBJ2-1,TRBD2,CATSDAGLAGGYEQFF,TGTGCCACCAGTGATGCTGGACTAGCGGGAGGGTATGAGCAGTTCTTC
.,TRBV12-3/TRBV12-4,TRBJ2-1,.,CASSTLAGRSQYNEQFF,TGTGCCAGCAGTACCCTGGCAGGTCGGAGTCAATACAATGAGCAGTTCTTC
.,TRBV5-1,TRBJ1-1,TRBD1,CASSQSPLRQGGTEAFF,TGCGCCAGCAGCCAGTCTCCGTTACGACAGGGAGGTACTGAAGCTTTCTTT
many,TRBV10-2,TRBJ2-7,.,CASSTTPGGSTYEQYF,TGCGCCAGCAGTACTACACCGGGGGGCAGCACCTACGAGCAGTACTTC
.,TRBV28,TRBJ1-5,TRBD1,CASSPKTGLNQPQHF,TGTGCCAGCAGTCCAAAGACAGGGCTTAATCAGCCCCAGCATTTT
few,TRBV24-1,TRBJ2-5,.,CATSETGRRSQYF,TGTGCCACCAGTGAAACTGGCAGGAGGTCCCAGTACTTC
many,TRBV13,TRBJ2-7,.,CASSLNRAPYEQYF,TGTGCCAGCAGCTTGAACAGGGCGCCCTACGAGCAGTACTTC
.,TRBV9,TRBJ1-3,.,CASSVAGDSGNTIYF,TGTGCCAGCAGCGTAGCAGGGGACTCTGGAAACACCATATATTTT
many,TRBV3-1,TRBJ2-7,.,CASSQIFGSDEQYF,TGTGCCAGCAGCCAAATCTTCGGCAGCGACGAGCAGTACTTC
few,TRBV12-3/TRBV12-4,TRBJ2-1,.,CASCILPGNEQFF,TGTGCCAGCTGTATTCTCCCAGGCAATGAGCAGTTCTTC
.,TRBV9,TRBJ1-2,.,CASSSGPGDGYTF,TGTGCCAGCAGCTCCGGGCCTGGGGATGGCTACACCTTC
.,TRBV7-9,TRBJ2-5,TRBD1,CASSPWTGDTHKTQYF,TGTGCCAGCAGCCCCTGGACAGGGGATACTCACAAGACCCAGTACTTC
few,TRBV13,TRBJ2-7,.,CASSPRRDNSYEQYF,TGTGCCAGCAGCCCCCGTCGGGACAACTCCTACGAGCAGTACTTC
.,TRBV5-1,TRBJ1-2,.,CASSSVGGQVYGYTF,TGCGCCAGCAGCTCCGTTGGAGGCCAAGTTTATGGCTACACCTTC
many,TRBV5-1,TRBJ2-3,.,CASSPQDLPTDTQYF,TGCGCCAGCAGCCCCCAAGACCTTCCCACAGATACGCAGTATTTT
few,TRBV28,TRBJ1-2,.,CASSLSGVDGYTF,TGTGCCAGCAGTTTATCGGGCGTAGATGGCTACACCTTC